A selection of T cell receptor beta chains follows, all from one sample in a study of shared clonotypes between healthy human individuals. Profiling relied on immunoSEQ multiplex PCR, and the TCRdb table lists in-frame clones only, not all of them. The repertoire consists of approximately 530,000 clones, with about 96% occurring once and the leading ten covering about 0.06%. Sequencing was done on a sample of naive CD4+ T cells sorted from blood. The receptor set was obtained from a woman in her twenties or thirties in good health. Each CDR3 is given with its conserved first and last residue. D genes are given only for firm matches. Clone size is not always given. Where it is, it says once, few, many or a class for expanded clones.

clone size	CDR3 length	V gene	D gene	J gene	CDR3 protein	CDR3 DNA
.	15	TRBV23-1	.	TRBJ1-1	CASSQDGQMNTEAFF	TGCGCCAGCAGTCAAGATGGACAGATGAACACTGAAGCTTTCTTT
.	15	TRBV4-1	.	TRBJ2-3	CASSSTAASTDTQYF	TGCGCCAGCAGCTCCACAGCGGCTAGCACAGATACGCAGTATTTT
once	15	TRBV18	.	TRBJ2-7	CASSPPGLTPYEQYF	TGTGCCAGCTCACCACCGGGACTTACTCCCTACGAGCAGTACTTC
.	16	TRBV5-4	TRBD1	TRBJ2-2	CASSLLTGANTGELFF	TGTGCCAGCAGCTTGTTGACAGGGGCAAACACCGGGGAGCTGTTTTTT
.	16	TRBV4-2	.	TRBJ1-1	CASSHTTSGPNTEAFF	TGTGCCAGCAGCCATACCACATCCGGGCCGAACACTGAAGCTTTCTTT
.	14	TRBV5-1	TRBD1	TRBJ1-1	CASSLGQGAEVAFF	TGCGCCAGCAGCTTGGGACAGGGGGCAGAAGTAGCTTTCTTT
.	17	TRBV27	TRBD2	TRBJ2-1	CASSPRSSGRIYNEQFF	TGTGCCAGCAGTCCCCGGAGTAGCGGGAGAATCTACAATGAGCAGTTCTTC
.	16	TRBV6-4	TRBD2	TRBJ2-3	CASSAQASGRDDTQYF	TGTGCCAGCTCCGCGCAGGCTAGCGGGAGGGACGATACGCAGTATTTT
.	15	TRBV7-8	.	TRBJ2-7	CASSRLTGPSYEQYF	TGTGCCAGCAGCCGATTGACAGGACCTTCCTACGAGCAGTACTTC
.	14	TRBV11-2	.	TRBJ2-7	CASSLGWFSYEQYF	TGTGCCAGCAGCTTAGGATGGTTCTCCTACGAGCAGTACTTC